These 30 T cell receptor beta chains were all obtained from the same sample, sequenced in a study of cytomegalovirus exposure and HLA in healthy donors. In the PCR, 60 Vbeta and 13 Jbeta primers were used. Sequencing was performed with immunoSEQ multiplex PCR; in TCRdb, only in-frame clones are kept and a portion is missing. The table records 95,000 to 150,000 clones, over 15% of them present only once. What was sequenced was PBMCs. These receptors were collected from a female donor in good health and CMV-seropositive.

This clone has more than one count but fewer than ten. CDR3 bases: TGTGCCAGCAGTTTTCTCGACAGGGTCGAGCAGTACTTC. As protein: CASSFLDRVEQYF. The J gene is TRBJ2-7, the V gene TRBV27; 7 bases line up with TRBD1. In germline, CDR1 is MNHEY, CDR2 SMNVEV (reference sequence). This CDR3 is 13 amino acids long. V was clipped by 3 bases and J by 6 bases; unmatched bases: 5.

The rearrangement links TRBV4-2 to TRBJ1-5; 12 bases agree with TRBD1. The CDR3 covers 18 residues. The V segment lost 4 bases and the J segment 9 bases; nucleotides outside the gene matches: 16. CDR1 LGHNA and CDR2 YNFKEQ come from the germline V gene. CDR3 coding DNA: TGTGCCAGCAGCCCAGATCTTGGGACAGGGGGCCGCCAAGCGCCCCAGCATTTT. The encoded protein is CASSPDLGTGGRQAPQHF.

This clone appeared a few times. V and J are TRBV9 and TRBJ1-2; TRBD1 aligns across 7 bases. The CDR3 consists of 17 residues. Germline V CDR1 and CDR2: SGDLS, YYNGEE. Germline trimming cut 3 bases from V and 2 bases from J; bases unmatched to any gene: 13. CDR3 in DNA: TGTGCCAGCAGCGACGACAGGGTAAAGGGCCGGAACTATGGCTACACCTTC. Amino acids: CASSDDRVKGRNYGYTF.

This sequence joins TRBV28 and TRBJ2-7, with 13 bases lining up with TRBD2. Germline V gives CDR1 MDHEN, CDR2 SYDVKM. V trimming: 5 bases; J trimming: 5 bases; junction bases outside the gene matches: 6. The CDR3 contains 15 residues. CDR3 sequence reads: CASSPRTSGRDEQYF. The CDR3 DNA reads as TGTGCCAGCAGTCCACGGACTAGCGGGAGAGACGAGCAGTACTTC.

The table lists this clone with a few counts. The rearrangement links TRBV19 to TRBJ2-3, with 9 bases matching TRBD2. CDR1 is LNHDA and CDR2 is SQIVND in the germline V gene (reference sequence). J was trimmed by 9 bases and V by 2 bases; bases with no gene match: 9. There are 15 residues in the CDR3. The CDR3 DNA follows: TGTGCCAGTAGTATATTCCGACTAGCGGAGGCGACGCAGTATTTT. Translation gives CASSIFRLAEATQYF.

The DNA for the CDR3 is TGTGCCAGCAGCGCCGACAGGGCTGAAGCTTTCTTT. Its protein is CASSADRAEAFF. V and J are TRBV2 and TRBJ1-1, with 7 nucleotides matching TRBD1. V shed 6 bases and J 6 bases; nucleotides not matched to a gene: 4. The CDR3 spans 12 residues. The germline CDR1 and CDR2 sequences are SNHLY and FYNNEI.

This clone was seen only a few times. The rearrangement links TRBV4-3 to TRBJ1-3; TRBD1 agrees at 8 bases. The length of the CDR3 is 17 residues. Losses at the gene ends were 1 base for V and 0 bases for J; bases not matched to a gene: 5. Per the germline V gene, CDR1 is LGHNA and CDR2 is YSLEER. The CDR3 spells CASSQAGTGISGNTIYF. CDR3 nucleotide sequence: TGCGCCAGCAGCCAAGCCGGGACAGGAATCTCTGGAAACACCATATATTTT.

This chain connects TRBV27 to TRBJ1-1, with a possible D match to TRBD1 (5 bases). V shed 4 bases and J shed 7 bases, with 13 bases lying between them. CDR1 is MNHEY, CDR2 SMNVEV, per germline (reference sequence). The CDR3 loop spans 13 amino acids. The CDR3 here is CASSSTVNGEAFF. The CDR3 DNA reads as TGTGCCAGCAGTTCGACAGTGAACGGTGAAGCTTTCTTT.

The chain combines TRBV28 with TRBJ2-3, with D perhaps matching TRBD1 (8 bases). The V and J ends lost 7 bases and 5 bases respectively, with 22 bases between them. The germline V gene has CDR1 MDHEN and CDR2 SYDVKM. This CDR3 is built from 16 residues. CDR3 sequence: CASNPWATGGGDTQYF. The CDR3 region has the DNA TGTGCCAGCAATCCCTGGGCCACAGGGGGGGGAGATACGCAGTATTTT.

A few counts support this clone. The chain combines TRBV5-1 with TRBJ2-1; 7 nucleotides line up with TRBD1. The CDR3 runs 15 residues. Losses at the gene ends were 2 bases for V and 2 bases for J; bases not matched to a gene: 4. Germline lookup yields CDR1 SGHRS and CDR2 YFSETQ. The CDR3 sequence is CASSLDRATYNEQFF. CDR3 nucleotides: TGCGCCAGCAGCTTAGACAGGGCGACCTACAATGAGCAGTTCTTC.

J is TRBJ2-6 and V is TRBV10-3, with D perhaps TRBD1 (5 bases). V shed 11 bases and J shed 0 bases, with 17 bases lying between them. The CDR3 contains 16 residues. Per the germline V gene, CDR1 is ENHRY and CDR2 is SYGVKD. In nucleotides, the CDR3 is TGTGCCGCTCAGGACACCGCCATCTCTGGGGCCAACGTCCTGACTTTC. It is translated as CAAQDTAISGANVLTF.

The sample holds a few counts of this clone. This chain joins TRBV10-2 and TRBJ2-7; 8 bases agree with TRBD2. Germline V lookup: CDR1 WSHSY, CDR2 SAAADI. J lost 3 bases, V lost 4 bases, and 8 bases had no gene match. This CDR3 contains 15 residues. The CDR3 coding sequence is TGCGCCAGCAGTGCTGGGACGGGGGGGATCTACGAGCAGTACTTC. It codes for CASSAGTGGIYEQYF.

J is TRBJ1-5 and V is TRBV18, with D tentatively TRBD1 (6 bases). The CDR3 spans 14 residues. V was pared by 2 bases and J by 5 bases, with 10 bases between. CDR1 is KGHSH, CDR2 LQKENI, per germline. The CDR3 reads CASSPVRGYQPQHF. The CDR3 coding sequence is TGTGCCAGCTCACCAGTCAGGGGTTATCAGCCCCAGCATTTT.

This sequence joins TRBV5-6 and TRBJ1-5; TRBD1 matches 7 bases. From germline, CDR1 is SGHDT and CDR2 YYEEEE. J lost 2 bases, V lost 2 bases, and 13 bases had no gene match. The CDR3 totals 18 residues. The DNA for the CDR3 is TGTGCCAGCAGCTTCGCCCTGACAGGGACGGCCGGCAATCAGCCCCAGCATTTT. It codes for CASSFALTGTAGNQPQHF.

The V and J genes are TRBV5-1 and TRBJ1-1, with a possible D match to TRBD1 (6 bases). The CDR3 is 14 residues long. The germline V and J ends were trimmed by 4 bases and 4 bases, with 14 bases remaining between them. The V gene's germline CDR1 is SGHRS and CDR2 YFSETQ. Here the CDR3 reads CASSLVQGRTEAFF. The DNA of the CDR3 is TGCGCCAGCAGCCTGGTGCAGGGGCGCACTGAAGCTTTCTTT.

This clone was seen more than once but under ten times. The rearrangement joins TRBV7-2 to TRBJ1-2; D may be TRBD1 (5 bases). The CDR3 runs to 13 residues. The germline CDR1 and CDR2 sequences are SGHTA and FQGNSA. The V and J ends lost 3 bases and 4 bases respectively, with 9 bases between them. The CDR3 is CASSLGRFYGYTF. The CDR3 DNA sequence: TGTGCCAGCAGCTTGGGGCGGTTCTATGGCTACACCTTC.

This clone showed up just a few times. The rearrangement uses TRBV19 and TRBJ2-3; D might be TRBD1 (6 bases). V was clipped by 5 bases and J by 7 bases, with 16 bases between them. The germline V gene encodes CDR1 LNHDA and CDR2 SQIVND (reference sequence). This CDR3 is 14 amino acids long. The CDR3 bases are TGTGCCAGTAGTGTTACGGACAGCTCGCATACGCAGTATTTT. Protein: CASSVTDSSHTQYF.

The chain uses TRBV2 and TRBJ2-1; 11 bases are a match to TRBD2. Germline loops: CDR1 SNHLY, CDR2 FYNNEI. The CDR3 spans 11 residues. The V segment lost 11 bases and the J segment 10 bases; nucleotides outside the gene matches: 4. The CDR3 sequence: CAGRLAGEQFF. The DNA of the CDR3 is TGTGCCGGGAGACTAGCGGGGGAGCAGTTCTTC. The full variable domain, its missing parts supplied by reference TRBV2 and TRBJ2-1, is EPEVTQTPSHQVTQMGQEVILRCVPISNHLYFYWYRQILGQKVEFLVSFYNNEISEKSEIFDDQFSVERPDGSNFTLKIRSTKLEDSAMYFCAGRLAGEQFFGPGTRLTVL.

Comments on this clone: The conserved phenylalanine or tryptophan normally closing the CDR3 is absent here, so this likely arose from a read error. No DNA is shown, since the ends of the CDR3 on it are uncertain; the CDR3 is the one TCRdb lists. The chain couples TRBV6-4 to TRBJ2-7; the table assigns TRBD2, which was not confirmed against the DNA. Including both end residues, the CDR3 is 12 amino acids long. Germline V lookup: CDR1 MRHNA, CDR2 SNTAGT. Here the CDR3 reads CASSDGFGGAKS.

This clone was detected a few times. The rearrangement links TRBV28 to TRBJ2-7; D gene ambiguous. Germline CDR1 and CDR2: MDHEN and SYDVKM. This CDR3 spans 12 amino acids. V lost 7 bases, J lost 4 bases, and 11 bases lay in between. CDR3: CASKRLEYEQYF. The CDR3 region has the DNA TGTGCCAGCAAGAGGCTCGAGTACGAGCAGTACTTC.

The V call is TRBV11-2, the J call TRBJ1-4, with D possibly matching TRBD1 (6 bases). CDR3 length: 14 amino acids. Trimming took off 5 bases at V and 8 bases at J, with 15 bases between the two ends. Germline CDR1 reads SGHAT; CDR2 reads FQNNGV. The CDR3 region is CASSDVRGREKLFF. Here the CDR3 DNA reads TGTGCCAGCAGCGACGTCAGGGGTCGGGAAAAACTGTTTTTT.

This clone has just a few counts. The chain recombines TRBV29-1 with TRBJ1-1, with 8 nucleotides matching TRBD1. The CDR3 has 17 amino acids. With 4 bases clipped from V and 5 bases from J, the junction kept 18 bases outside the gene matches. Germline V lookup: CDR1 SQVTM, CDR2 ANQGSEA. CDR3 nucleotides: TGCAGCGTTGGGCAGGGGGCGGGGGATTGGTTGATAACTGAAGCTTTCTTT. This encodes CSVGQGAGDWLITEAFF.

This clone has a handful of counts. The CDR3 DNA reads TGTGCCAGAAGCTCGTTAAAGCGGCATTTCCTTATCCGCAATCAGCCCCAGCATTTT. It is translated as CARSSLKRHFLIRNQPQHF. V gene TRBV5-3 combines with J gene TRBJ1-5; D call uncertain. TRBV5-3 is known as an ORF, though its function is uncertain. Between the trimmed V and J ends, which lost 3 bases and 2 bases, there was a span of 24 bases. The CDR3 consists of 19 residues.

The chain recombines TRBV7-6 with TRBJ2-1; TRBD2 is a possible D gene (6 bases). The CDR3 spans 14 residues. Germline V gives CDR1 SGHVS, CDR2 FNYEAQ. V was trimmed by 1 base and J by 5 bases, leaving 9 bases between them. CDR3 in DNA: TGTGCCAGCAGCTTAGTCGGGGGAAACAATGAGCAGTTCTTC. This encodes CASSLVGGNNEQFF.

CDR3 sequence (DNA): TGTGCCAGCTCACCGTCGGGACAGGGGGAACGAACTGAAGCTTTCTTT. Translating gives CASSPSGQGERTEAFF. This chain joins TRBV18 and TRBJ1-1; TRBD1 agrees at 11 bases. Trimming at V came to 3 bases and at J to 5 bases, leaving 8 bases not matched to a gene. Germline V gene lookup returns CDR1 KGHSH and CDR2 LQKENI. The CDR3 spans 16 residues.

The chain uses TRBV11-3 and TRBJ2-5, with 7 bases aligning to TRBD1. Trimming at V came to 1 base and at J to 4 bases, leaving 6 bases not matched to a gene. CDR3 length: 15 residues. Germline V gives CDR1 SGHNT, CDR2 YENEEA. The CDR3 sequence is CASSLGGTERETQYF. The CDR3 DNA follows: TGTGCCAGCAGCTTAGGGGGGACAGAGAGAGAGACCCAGTACTTC.

In this sample, this clone turned up a few times. This chain links TRBV4-2 with TRBJ2-5; 10 bases agree with TRBD2. Trimming took 0 bases from V and 2 from J; bases not matched to a gene: 9. Germline CDR1 reads LGHNA; CDR2 reads YNFKEQ. This CDR3 spans 18 amino acids. CDR3 coding DNA: TGTGCCAGCAGCCAAGAATTTTTGCTAGCGGGGGAACAAGAGACCCAGTACTTC. This codes for CASSQEFLLAGEQETQYF.

This clone has a handful of counts. The gene calls are TRBV6-1 and TRBJ2-3; 7 nucleotides agree with TRBD1. From germline, CDR1 is MNHNS and CDR2 SASEGT. CDR3 length: 17 amino acids. Trimming removed 0 bases from V and 0 bases from J; junction bases left unmatched: 6. As DNA, the CDR3 is TGTGCCAGCAGTGAAGCGCGGACAGGTTCTAGCACAGATACGCAGTATTTT. Encoded protein: CASSEARTGSSTDTQYF.

The V call is TRBV13, the J call TRBJ1-1; a weak D match, TRBD1 (5 bases). The CDR3 totals 13 residues. From germline, CDR1 is PRHDT and CDR2 FYEKMQ (reference sequence). Trimming shortened V by 5 bases and J by 7 bases, and 14 bases separated the two germline ends. The CDR3 spells CASSPTQGHEAFF. The CDR3 DNA sequence: TGTGCCAGCAGCCCAACGCAGGGCCATGAAGCTTTCTTT.

This clone was detected only a few times. The chain combines TRBV4-2 with TRBJ2-1, with TRBD2 identical over 9 bases. CDR3 length: 18 amino acids. Unmatched junction bases numbered 11, after V lost 0 bases and J lost 5 bases. Germline loops: CDR1 LGHNA, CDR2 YNFKEQ. The CDR3 loop is CASSQDIGRREGNNEQFF. In nucleotides, the CDR3 is TGTGCCAGCAGCCAAGATATCGGTCGGCGGGAGGGAAACAATGAGCAGTTCTTC.